The rows below give T cell receptor beta chains drawn from one sample of a study of graft-versus-host responses after intestinal transplantation. The protocol was immunoSEQ multiplex PCR, while the TCRdb copy is restricted to in-frame clones and leaves out a portion. Here the sample spans 90,000 or so clones, approximately 78% being singletons. Which antigens these TCRs recognize remains unknown. Sequencing used unstimulated CD4+ T cells sorted from spleen or lymph node cells, obtained before intestinal transplant. These receptors were taken from a human donor who received an intestinal transplant. CDR3s include the opening cysteine and the closing phenylalanine or tryptophan. The D gene is left open where the match is weak. For some rows the clone size is stated as once, few or many, or as a class when expanded; others skip it.

clone_size	v_call	j_call	d_call	cdr3_aa	cdr3_nt
few	TRBV10-3	TRBJ2-7	NA	CATRILADSYEQYF	TGTGCCACCCGAATACTAGCAGACTCCTACGAGCAGTACTTC
NA	TRBV4-1	TRBJ2-7	NA	CASSARSLSVREQYF	TGCGCCAGCAGCGCCAGATCGTTGTCAGTTCGCGAGCAGTACTTC
NA	TRBV6-5	TRBJ1-2	NA	CASSSRGGNYGYTF	TGTGCCAGCAGTTCCAGGGGTGGAAACTATGGCTACACCTTC
NA	TRBV28	TRBJ1-2	NA	CASSFIATTPYGYTF	TGTGCCAGCAGTTTTATCGCGACAACTCCGTATGGCTACACCTTC
once	TRBV7-9	TRBJ1-1	NA	CASSFGGEAFF	TGTGCCAGCAGCTTTGGCGGTGAAGCTTTCTTT
NA	TRBV7-9	TRBJ2-7	TRBD2	CASSLSGGTYEQYF	TGTGCCAGCAGCTTATCGGGGGGTACCTACGAGCAGTACTTC
NA	TRBV18	TRBJ2-1	TRBD1	CASSPSQGVNEQFF	TGTGCCAGCTCACCGAGTCAGGGGGTGAATGAGCAGTTCTTC
NA	TRBV5-6	TRBJ2-7	NA	CASSSLTDYEQYF	TGTGCCAGCAGCTCGTTGACAGACTACGAGCAGTACTTC
once	TRBV4-1	TRBJ1-6	NA	CASSQDSNSPLHF	TGCGCCAGCAGCCAAGACAGTAATTCACCCCTCCACTTT
few	TRBV30	TRBJ1-6	NA	CAWSGNSPLHF	TGTGCCTGGAGCGGGAATTCACCCCTCCACTTT
once	TRBV7-8	TRBJ1-3	NA	CASSHPGDGGNTIYF	TGTGCCAGCAGCCACCCGGGGGACGGTGGAAACACCATATATTTT
NA	TRBV7-9	TRBJ1-6	NA	CASSPDSYNSPLHF	TGTGCCAGCAGCCCCGACAGCTATAATTCACCCCTCCACTTT
NA	TRBV7-8	TRBJ2-2	NA	CASSLRTSNTGELFF	TGTGCCAGCAGCTTACGGACTTCGAACACCGGGGAGCTGTTTTTT
NA	TRBV7-2	TRBJ1-4	NA	CASSWRAGGEKLFF	TGTGCCAGCAGCTGGAGGGCGGGGGGGGAAAAACTGTTTTTT
NA	TRBV5-6	TRBJ2-2	NA	CASSQSEGELFF	TGTGCCAGCAGCCAGAGCGAGGGGGAGCTGTTTTTT
few	TRBV6-5	TRBJ1-1	NA	CASSSSHLGATEAFF	TGTGCCAGCAGTTCCAGTCACCTGGGGGCCACTGAAGCTTTCTTT
NA	TRBV5-1	TRBJ2-3	TRBD2	CASSLSSGTTDTQYF	TGCGCCAGCAGCTTGAGTAGCGGGACTACAGATACGCAGTATTTT
NA	TRBV25-1	TRBJ2-7	TRBD2	CASSEGLAGGHEQYF	TGTGCCAGCAGTGAAGGGCTAGCGGGAGGCCACGAGCAGTACTTC
many	TRBV4-2	TRBJ2-2	TRBD2	CASSPSGGSNTGELFF	TGTGCCAGCAGCCCTAGCGGGGGGTCTAACACCGGGGAGCTGTTTTTT
once	TRBV5-1	TRBJ1-4	TRBD1	CASSTGGYNEKLFF	TGCGCCAGCAGCACAGGGGGCTATAATGAAAAACTGTTTTTT
NA	TRBV10-3	TRBJ2-3	NA	CAISESGATDTQYF	TGTGCCATCAGTGAGTCAGGGGCCACAGATACGCAGTATTTT
NA	TRBV6-6	TRBJ2-7	TRBD1	CASSYSGTGGEQYF	TGTGCCAGCAGTTACTCGGGGACAGGCGGCGAGCAGTACTTC
NA	TRBV19	TRBJ2-4	TRBD1	CASSPGTVLAKNIQYF	TGTGCCAGTAGTCCGGGGACAGTACTAGCCAAAAACATTCAGTACTTC
NA	TRBV18	TRBJ2-7	NA	CASSPWGTGDSPAYEQYF	TGTGCCAGCTCACCTTGGGGAACAGGGGACTCACCTGCCTACGAGCAGTACTTC
NA	TRBV7-2	TRBJ2-4	TRBD1	CASSPRQGGNIQYF	TGTGCCAGCAGCCCTAGACAGGGGGGCAACATTCAGTACTTC
NA	TRBV5-1	TRBJ2-7	NA	CASSPPGRGVYEQYF	TGCGCCAGCAGCCCGCCGGGGAGGGGGGTCTACGAGCAGTACTTC
NA	TRBV6-1	TRBJ2-4	NA	CASRAELAKNIQYF	TGTGCCAGCAGGGCAGAATTAGCCAAAAACATTCAGTACTTC
NA	TRBV5-1	TRBJ1-4	TRBD1	CASSLTGGGTNEKLFF	TGCGCCAGCAGCTTAACAGGGGGAGGAACTAATGAAAAACTGTTTTTT